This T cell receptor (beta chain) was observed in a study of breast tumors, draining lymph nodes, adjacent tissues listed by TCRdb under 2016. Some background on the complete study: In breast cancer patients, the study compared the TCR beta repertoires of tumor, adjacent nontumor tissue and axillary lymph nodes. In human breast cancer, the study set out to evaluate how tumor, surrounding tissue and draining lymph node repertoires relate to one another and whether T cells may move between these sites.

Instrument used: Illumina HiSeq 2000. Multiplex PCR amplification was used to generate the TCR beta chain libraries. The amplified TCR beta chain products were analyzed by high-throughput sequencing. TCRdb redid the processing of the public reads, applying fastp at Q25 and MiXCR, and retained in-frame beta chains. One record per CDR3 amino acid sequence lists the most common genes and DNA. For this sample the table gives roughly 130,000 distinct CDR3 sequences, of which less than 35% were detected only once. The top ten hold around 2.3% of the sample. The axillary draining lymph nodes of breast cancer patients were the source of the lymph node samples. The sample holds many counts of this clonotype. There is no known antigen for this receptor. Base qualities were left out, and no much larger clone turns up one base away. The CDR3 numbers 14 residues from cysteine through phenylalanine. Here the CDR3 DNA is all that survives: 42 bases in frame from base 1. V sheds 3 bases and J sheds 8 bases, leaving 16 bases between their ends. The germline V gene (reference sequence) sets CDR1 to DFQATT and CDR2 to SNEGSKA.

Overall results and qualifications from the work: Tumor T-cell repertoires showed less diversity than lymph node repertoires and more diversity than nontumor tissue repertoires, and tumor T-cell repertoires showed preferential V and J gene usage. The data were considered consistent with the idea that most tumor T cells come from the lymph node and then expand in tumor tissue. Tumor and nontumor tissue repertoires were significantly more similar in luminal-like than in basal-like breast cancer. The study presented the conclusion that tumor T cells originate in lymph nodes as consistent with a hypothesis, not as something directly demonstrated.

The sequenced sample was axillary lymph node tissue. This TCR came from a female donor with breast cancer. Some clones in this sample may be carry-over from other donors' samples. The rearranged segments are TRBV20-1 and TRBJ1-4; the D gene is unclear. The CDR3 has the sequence CSARGSGGQEKLFF. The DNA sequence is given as TGCAGTGCTAGGGGATCGGGAGGTCAGGAAAAACTGTTTTTT.